This T cell receptor (beta chain) was identified during a study of patients and donors after allogeneic stem cell transplantation. TCRdb called the RT-PCR reads again in MiXCR, with one record for every CDR3 protein. Of approximately 25,000 distinct CDR3 sequences in the sample, around 28% are singletons; the top ten hold nearly 50%. The CDR3 totals 15 residues. CDR1 SGHTA and CDR2 FQGNSA come from the germline V gene. Trimming shortened V by 0 bases and J by 4 bases, and 10 bases separated the two germline ends. This chain joins TRBV7-2 and TRBJ1-5; possibly TRBD1 for D (5 bases). Sequences were obtained from blood, either unsorted or a sorted T cell fraction (not recorded which). This receptor was taken from a human donor who was either an allogeneic HSCT recipient or a stem cell or donor lymphocyte infusion donor (not recorded which). It is not recorded whose cells these are; they may come from a transplant donor. The CDR3 spells CASSLAAGGNQPQHF. The CDR3 DNA follows: TGTGCCAGCAGCTTAGCGGCGGGGGGAAATCAGCCCCAGCATTTT.